The next 30 T cell receptor beta chains were all read from a single sample in a study of brain T cells in children with intractable seizures. Sequencing was limited to surgery cases with top T cell transcript signatures in brain tissue. Sequencing used immunoSEQ multiplex PCR; TCRdb keeps in-frame clones, though not all of them. The repertoire includes several thousand clones, 69% of them detected once, and 18% sits in the top ten. The sequencing here drew on resected brain tissue, taken at surgery. Receptor source: a girl aged 2 to 10 with tuberous sclerosis and intractable seizures.

The V call is TRBV2, the J call TRBJ1-3; D not certain. This CDR3 has 15 amino acids. Trimming took 5 bases from V and 0 from J, leaving 11 bases between them. Germline V gene lookup returns CDR1 SNHLY and CDR2 FYNNEI. The CDR3 is CASSQSTDSGNTIYF. The CDR3 bases are TGTGCCAGCAGTCAATCGACGGACTCTGGAAACACCATATATTTT.

The chain has TRBV6-5 and TRBJ1-2; TRBD1 might be the D (5 bases). The germline V and J ends were trimmed by 6 bases and 7 bases, with 9 bases remaining between them. The germline V gene has CDR1 MNHEY and CDR2 SVGAGI. The CDR3 covers 11 residues. The CDR3: CASRRDRGYTF. CDR3 in DNA: TGTGCCAGCAGGCGGGACCGTGGCTACACCTTC.

The gene calls are TRBV11-2 and TRBJ1-1, with TRBD1 as a possible D gene (6 bases). The CDR3 totals 14 residues. The germline V gene encodes CDR1 SGHAT and CDR2 FQNNGV. Trimming removed 1 base at V and 5 bases at J, with 11 bases between. The CDR3 DNA follows: TGTGCCAGCAGCTTAGTACAGGGTAGGACTGAAGCTTTCTTT. It encodes CASSLVQGRTEAFF.

This chain links TRBV9 with TRBJ2-7, with 7 bases that match TRBD2. This CDR3 has 14 residues. CDR1 SGDLS and CDR2 YYNGEE come from the germline V gene. V was clipped by 1 base and J by 7 bases; unmatched bases: 8. Here the CDR3 reads CASSVLSGDGEQYF. The DNA of the CDR3 is TGTGCCAGCAGCGTACTCAGCGGGGACGGGGAGCAGTACTTC.

The V gene is TRBV6-2 or TRBV6-3, the J gene TRBJ1-6; TRBD1 might be the D (5 bases). With 2 bases removed from V and 6 bases from J, the gap between germline ends came to 11 bases. The CDR3 loop spans 15 amino acids. Germline V gene lookup returns CDR1 MNHEY and CDR2 SVGEGT. The CDR3 DNA reads as TGTGCCAGCAGTTACGGGGGGAGCGGTAATTCACCCCTCCACTTT. Its translation is CASSYGGSGNSPLHF.

V and J are TRBV6-4 and TRBJ2-3; D assignment may be TRBD1 or TRBD2 (7 bases each). V was pared by 0 bases and J by 4 bases, with 14 bases between. This CDR3 spans 16 amino acids. Germline CDR1 MRHNA, CDR2 SNTAGT. The CDR3 loop is CASSDSPGGAADTQYF. The CDR3 coding sequence is TGTGCCAGCAGTGACTCTCCAGGGGGGGCTGCAGATACGCAGTATTTT.

The V call is TRBV3-1 (or the pseudogene TRBV3-2), the J call TRBJ1-1; 8 bases map to TRBD1. J lost 3 bases, V lost 4 bases, and 4 bases had no gene match. Germline V gene data show CDR1 as LGHDT and CDR2 as YNNKEL (reference sequence). The CDR3 is made up of 14 amino acids. The CDR3 loop is CASSPGQGYTEAFF. The CDR3 DNA follows: TGTGCCAGCAGCCCTGGACAGGGCTACACTGAAGCTTTCTTT.

This clone has a handful of counts. The chain recombines TRBV7-2 with TRBJ2-2, with TRBD2 identical over 12 bases. This CDR3 region has 16 residues. With 3 bases clipped from V and 4 bases from J, the junction kept 3 bases outside the gene matches. The germline gives CDR1 SGHTA, CDR2 FQGNSA. CDR3 sequence reads: CASSLLAGGRTGELFF. CDR3 coding DNA: TGTGCCAGCAGCTTGCTAGCGGGGGGGCGCACCGGGGAGCTGTTTTTT.

In its sample, this clone was seen a few times. This chain connects TRBV29-1 to TRBJ1-5; D gene ambiguous. V was cut by 4 bases and J by 4 bases, with 11 bases left in between. The CDR3 length is 13 residues. Per germline, CDR1 SQVTM and CDR2 ANQGSEA. This CDR3 reads CSVVTTGNQPQHF. Written as DNA, the CDR3 is TGCAGCGTTGTAACAACGGGGAATCAGCCCCAGCATTTT.

The chain links TRBV6-5 to TRBJ1-1; D gene unclear. V was shortened by 2 bases and J by 0 bases, with 10 bases between the two germline ends. The germline gives CDR1 MNHEY, CDR2 SVGAGI. This CDR3 contains 15 residues. CDR3 amino acids: CASSYQRFMNTEAFF. CDR3 nucleotides: TGTGCCAGCAGTTACCAGCGGTTCATGAACACTGAAGCTTTCTTT.

The CDR3 sequence: CATSRDTRNTEAFF. The CDR3 DNA sequence: TGTGCCACCAGCAGAGATACGAGGAACACTGAAGCTTTCTTT. The V gene is TRBV15, the J gene TRBJ1-1; D gene unclear. V lost 0 bases, J lost 1 base, and 6 bases lay in between. Germline assignment: CDR1 LNHNV and CDR2 YYDKDF (reference sequence). CDR3 length equals 14 residues.

V gene TRBV27 combines with J gene TRBJ2-7; D is undetermined. Trimming took 7 bases from V and 0 from J, leaving 13 bases between them. This CDR3 contains 14 residues. The germline V gene encodes CDR1 MNHEY and CDR2 SMNVEV (reference sequence). The CDR3 here is CASKLGILSYEQYF. The CDR3 nucleotides are TGTGCCAGCAAATTAGGTATCCTCTCCTACGAGCAGTACTTC.

Only one count was recorded for this clone. The V call is TRBV29-1, the J call TRBJ1-1; maybe TRBD1 (5 bases). The CDR3 loop spans 13 amino acids. Looked up from germline, CDR1 is SQVTM and CDR2 is ANQGSEA. Trimming took off 4 bases at V and 4 bases at J, with 13 bases between the two ends. The CDR3 DNA sequence: TGCAGCGTTGGGGGCAGGGAAGGCACTGAAGCTTTCTTT. This codes for CSVGGREGTEAFF.

The chain is built from TRBV2 and TRBJ1-1; possibly TRBD1 for D (6 bases). CDR1 and CDR2 from the germline V gene are SNHLY and FYNNEI. CDR3 length: 14 amino acids. V lost 7 bases and J 4 bases, leaving 16 bases between the germline ends. The CDR3 DNA follows: TGTGCCAGCAATCTTGGGGGGCTGAGCACTGAAGCTTTCTTT. It encodes CASNLGGLSTEAFF.

The V and J genes are TRBV4-1 and TRBJ1-2, with D unclear. Germline V lookup: CDR1 MGHRA, CDR2 YSYEKL. CDR3 length: 14 amino acids. V gave up 0 bases and J gave up 2 bases, with 7 bases separating them. DNA of the CDR3: TGCGCCAGCAGCCAAGATCCGGGGAACTATGGCTACACCTTC. Encoded protein: CASSQDPGNYGYTF.

V usage is TRBV5-6 and J usage is TRBJ2-5; possible D gene TRBD2, 5 bases. V shed 4 bases and J shed 8 bases, with 33 bases lying between them. The CDR3 length is 19 residues. Germline V gene data show CDR1 as SGHDT and CDR2 as YYEEEE. CDR3: CASSHSDPEVPLVRTTQYF. In nucleotides, the CDR3 is TGTGCCAGCAGCCATTCGGACCCAGAGGTACCACTAGTGAGAACTACCCAGTACTTC.

CDR3 DNA sequence: TGCGCCAGCAGCGGGGCTGCAGCCTCTGGAAACACCATATATTTT. Its translation is CASSGAAASGNTIYF. This chain joins TRBV5-1 and TRBJ1-3; a weak D match, TRBD1 (5 bases). This CDR3 has 15 amino acids. V was pared by 4 bases and J by 0 bases, with 11 bases between. Germline CDR1 is SGHRS and CDR2 is YFSETQ.

J is TRBJ1-6 and V is TRBV5-1; TRBD1 might be the D (6 bases). Trimming cost V 4 bases and J 10 bases, with 18 bases left between them. The germline gives CDR1 SGHRS, CDR2 YFSETQ. CDR3 size: 15 residues. This CDR3 is CASSTGGLTFSPLHF. The CDR3, as DNA: TGCGCCAGCAGCACTGGGGGCTTGACGTTCTCACCCCTCCACTTT.

The CDR3 coding sequence is TGTGCCAGCAGCCATTTCTCCCAAGAGACCCAGTACTTC. This encodes CASSHFSQETQYF. This rearrangement joins TRBV14 to TRBJ2-5; no firm D call. Germline V gene data show CDR1 as SGHDN and CDR2 as FVKESK. The CDR3 contains 13 residues. V was clipped by 3 bases and J by 1 base, with 6 bases between them.

This sequence joins TRBV30 and TRBJ2-7; perhaps TRBD2 as D (7 bases). V lost 0 bases and J lost 3, with 12 bases in between. This CDR3 comprises 14 residues. CDR1 and CDR2 from the germline V gene are GTSNPN and SVGIG (reference sequence). The DNA of the CDR3 is TGTGCCTGGAGTGTTATAAGGGGGGGCTACGAGCAGTACTTC. Translation: CAWSVIRGGYEQYF.

The chain is built from TRBV6-4 and TRBJ2-1, with TRBD1 matching over 10 bases. After removal of 6 bases from V and 8 bases from J, the junction contained 7 bases not matched to a gene. The V gene's germline CDR1 is MRHNA and CDR2 SNTAGT. This CDR3 has 14 residues. Here the CDR3 DNA reads TGTGCCAGCAGAAGGGACAGGGGTACGGATGAGCAGTTCTTC. Its translation is CASRRDRGTDEQFF.

On this clone: A read error may explain this, as a much larger clone is one base away. Other DNA sequences within the sample encode an identical CDR3. The chain combines TRBV7-3 with TRBJ2-3; maybe TRBD2 (6 bases). The CDR3 is 18 amino acids. Germline V CDR1 and CDR2: SGHTA, FQGTGA. V dropped 1 base and J dropped 0 bases, with 17 bases sitting between them. The CDR3 sequence is CASSLRGSGGTSTDTQYF. CDR3 coding DNA: TGTGCCAGCAGCTTAAGGGGTAGCGGAGGGACTAGCACAGATACGCAGTATTTT. The variable domain in full, completed from reference TRBV7-3 and TRBJ2-3, reads GAGVSQTPSNKVTEKGKYVELRCDPISGHTALYWYRQSLGQGPEFLIYFQGTGAADDSGLPNDRFFAVRPEGSVSTLKIQRTERGDSAVYLCASSLRGSGGTSTDTQYFGPGTRLTVL.

The V and J genes are TRBV6-6 and TRBJ1-1; no clear D gene. The V and J ends lost 3 bases and 1 base respectively, with 9 bases between them. This CDR3 spans 14 amino acids. Germline V CDR1 and CDR2: MNHNY, SVGAGI (reference sequence). In nucleotides, the CDR3 is TGTGCCAGCAGTTATGGAGGCAGGAACACTGAAGCTTTCTTT. Translating gives CASSYGGRNTEAFF.

In its sample, this clone was seen once. This sequence joins TRBV6-5 and TRBJ2-7, with 10 bases aligning to TRBD2. The germline V gene encodes CDR1 MNHEY and CDR2 SVGAGI. J lost 0 bases, V lost 6 bases, and 5 bases had no gene match. This CDR3 contains 15 residues. The CDR3 is CASRKLAGSSYEQYV. CDR3 coding DNA: TGTGCCAGCAGGAAACTAGCGGGGAGCTCCTACGAGCAGTACGTC.

In nucleotides, the CDR3 is TGTGCCAGTAGCCCGACAGGGGAGAGTTCACCCCTCCACTTT. Translated, it gives CASSPTGESSPLHF. The chain is built from TRBV19 and TRBJ1-6, with 8 bases that match TRBD1. Germline V lookup: CDR1 LNHDA, CDR2 SQIVND (reference sequence). The CDR3 contains 14 residues. After removal of 6 bases from V and 9 bases from J, the junction contained 7 bases not matched to a gene.

This clone was counted a few times. The V and J genes are TRBV7-6 and TRBJ1-1; D is unresolved. The CDR3 runs 11 residues. CDR1 and CDR2 (germline): SGHVS, FNYEAQ. Between the trimmed V and J ends, which lost 5 bases and 10 bases, there was a span of 11 bases. CDR3 residues: CASSPTAVAFF. In DNA, the CDR3 is TGTGCCAGCAGCCCAACCGCCGTAGCTTTCTTT.

This clone occurred once. A much larger clone differs from this one at a single base, so this may be a read error. Other DNA sequences in the sample encode the same CDR3. The chain couples TRBV7-9 to TRBJ1-6; 9 positions match TRBD1. After removal of 4 bases from V and 3 bases from J, the junction contained 4 bases not matched to a gene. This CDR3 has 16 amino acids. CDR1 is SEHNR, CDR2 FQNEAQ, per germline (reference sequence). The CDR3 region has the DNA TGTGCCAGCAGCTCGGGACAGGGCTTCTATAATTCACCCCTCCACTTT. It yields the protein CASSSGQGFYNSPLHF.

V and J are TRBV18 and TRBJ1-1, with D tentatively TRBD1 (5 bases). The V end lost 5 bases, the J end lost 10 bases, and 14 bases lay between the germline ends. The CDR3 contains 12 residues. Germline loops: CDR1 KGHSH, CDR2 LQKENI. Here the CDR3 DNA reads TGTGCCAGCTCAGTTCCGGGACTCGGAGCTTTCTTT. This encodes CASSVPGLGAFF.

Only one count was recorded for this clone. J is TRBJ1-2 and V is TRBV6-2 or TRBV6-3, with D maybe TRBD1 (5 bases). The CDR3 is made up of 12 amino acids. Trimming shortened V by 4 bases and J by 8 bases, and 11 bases separated the two germline ends. Germline V CDR1 and CDR2: MNHEY, SVGEGT. The CDR3 protein is CASSSLTDGYTF. In DNA form, the CDR3 reads TGTGCCAGCAGTTCCCTGACAGACGGCTACACCTTC.

The chain carries TRBV19 and TRBJ2-7, with D perhaps matching TRBD1 (6 bases). Germline loops: CDR1 LNHDA, CDR2 SQIVND (reference sequence). The CDR3 is 11 amino acids. The V end was cut by 5 bases, the J end by 6 bases, with 8 bases between. The CDR3 region has the DNA TGTGCCAGTAGTGACAGGTCCGAGCAGTACTTC. This sequence encodes CASSDRSEQYF.